Here is one T cell receptor beta chain with its context. The study drew participants aged about 18 to 95 years from 20 to 30 US areas. This sample stems from a study of blood T cell repertoires in COVID-19. As for the study in general: The analysed material was cDNA or gDNA that came from T cells, B-cell-depleted T cells, or PBMCs.

The CDR3 spans 14 residues. The ends were cut back, 5 bases at V and 4 bases at J, with 14 bases in the middle. CDR1 is MGHDK, CDR2 SYGVNS, per germline. Sequencing used immunoSEQ multiplex PCR; TCRdb keeps in-frame clones, though not all of them. The sample yields roughly 240,000 clones, approximately 90% seen once. This TCR was sampled from a woman in her 30s with acute COVID-19. What was sequenced was PBMCs or T cells enriched from blood (not recorded which). The chain combines TRBV25-1 with TRBJ1-1; D is possibly TRBD1 (6 bases). CDR3 DNA: TGTGCCAGCAGTCCCCCCACAGGGACCACTGAAGCTTTCTTT. Its translation is CASSPPTGTTEAFF.